This T cell receptor (beta chain) was documented in a study of cytomegalovirus exposure and HLA in healthy donors. Primers: 60 Vbeta forward and 13 Jbeta reverse. Clones were sequenced by immunoSEQ multiplex PCR, and TCRdb holds only the in-frame ones, with some missing. The sample yields 95,000 to 100,000 clones, 70% to 80% seen once. Comment on this clone: Its target is not known.

Healthy individuals who donated bone marrow served as the donors. Whole-study results and caveats: Information on immune exposure was restricted to one variable (CMV serostatus).

The sequenced sample consisted of PBMCs. The source is a female donor in good health and CMV-seronegative.

CDR3 protein: CASRVGQNNEQFF. The CDR3 DNA reads TGTGCCAGCAGGGTCGGACAGAACAATGAGCAGTTCTTC. This chain links TRBV28 with TRBJ2-1, with a possible D match to TRBD1 (6 bases). Germline loops: CDR1 MDHEN, CDR2 SYDVKM. The CDR3 length is 13 residues. Trimming took 6 bases from V and 5 from J, leaving 11 bases between them. The whole variable domain, remainder taken from reference TRBV28 and TRBJ2-1, is DVKVTQSSRYLVKRTGEKVFLECVQDMDHENMFWYRQDPGLGLRLIYFSYDVKMKEKGDIPEGYSVSREKKERFSLILESASTNQTSMYLCASRVGQNNEQFFGPGTRLTVL.